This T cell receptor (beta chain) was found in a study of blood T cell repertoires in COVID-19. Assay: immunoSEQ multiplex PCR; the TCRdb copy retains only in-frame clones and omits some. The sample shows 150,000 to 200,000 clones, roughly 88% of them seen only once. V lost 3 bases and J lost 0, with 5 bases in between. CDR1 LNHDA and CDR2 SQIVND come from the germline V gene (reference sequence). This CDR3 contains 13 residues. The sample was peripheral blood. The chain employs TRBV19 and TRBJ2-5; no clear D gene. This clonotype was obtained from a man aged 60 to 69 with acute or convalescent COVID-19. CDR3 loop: CASSIVNQETQYF. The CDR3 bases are TGTGCCAGTAGTATTGTCAACCAAGAGACCCAGTACTTC.